The sample holds one count of the clone carrying this T cell receptor beta chain. The junction had 6 bases not matched to a gene; V was cut back by 2 bases and J by 0 bases. Germline V CDR1 and CDR2: LGHDT, YNNKEL (reference sequence). This CDR3 has 16 amino acids. The data derive from a study of blood T cell repertoires in COVID-19. Profiled with immunoSEQ multiplex PCR; TCRdb holds only in-frame clones, not every one. The top ten hold 4% to 6% of the sample, which has 200,000 or so clones, around 80% seen once. The receptor comes from a woman in her fifties or sixties who had recovered from COVID-19. The chain links TRBV3-1 (or the pseudogene TRBV3-2) to TRBJ2-7; 8 bases align to TRBD2. Sequences were obtained from peripheral blood. CDR3 amino acids: CASSQSLRGASYEQYF. The CDR3 region has the DNA TGTGCCAGCAGCCAATCGTTGCGGGGGGCCTCCTACGAGCAGTACTTC.